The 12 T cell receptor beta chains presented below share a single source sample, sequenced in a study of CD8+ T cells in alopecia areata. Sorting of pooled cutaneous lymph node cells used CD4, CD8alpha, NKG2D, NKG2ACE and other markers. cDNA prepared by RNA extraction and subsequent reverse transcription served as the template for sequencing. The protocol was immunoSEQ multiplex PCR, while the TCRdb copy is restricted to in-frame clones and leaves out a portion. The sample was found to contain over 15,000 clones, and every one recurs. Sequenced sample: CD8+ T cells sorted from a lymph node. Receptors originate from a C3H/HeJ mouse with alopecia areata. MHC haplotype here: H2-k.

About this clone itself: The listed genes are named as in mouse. The CDR3 region is CASSPRLGGYAEQFF. The CDR3 bases that were read are TGTGCCAGCAGTCCCCGACTGGGGGGCTATGCT. V and J are TRBV19 and TRBJ2-1; 10 bases are a match to TRBD2. The CDR3 goes on 4 residues after the read ends, and that part is filled in from the germline J gene. V dropped 4 bases and J dropped 3; count of bases not matched to a gene: 4. The CDR3 is made up of 15 amino acids. CDR1 and CDR2 (germline): FNHDT, SITEND (reference sequence). Looking up the rest from reference TRBV19 and TRBJ2-1 gives the full variable domain: GGIITQTPKFLIGQEGQKLTLKCQQNFNHDTMYWYRQDSGKGLRLIYYSITENDLQKGDLSEGYDASREKKSSFSLTVTSAQKNEMAVFLCASSPRLGGYAEQFFGPGTRLTVL.

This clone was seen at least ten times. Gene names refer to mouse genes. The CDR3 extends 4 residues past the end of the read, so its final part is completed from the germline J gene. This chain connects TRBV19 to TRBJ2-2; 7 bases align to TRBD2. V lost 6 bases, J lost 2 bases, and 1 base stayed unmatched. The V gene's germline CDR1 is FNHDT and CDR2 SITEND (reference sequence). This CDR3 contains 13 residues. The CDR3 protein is CASNWGNTGQLYF. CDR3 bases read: TGTGCCAGCAACTGGGGCAACACCGGG.

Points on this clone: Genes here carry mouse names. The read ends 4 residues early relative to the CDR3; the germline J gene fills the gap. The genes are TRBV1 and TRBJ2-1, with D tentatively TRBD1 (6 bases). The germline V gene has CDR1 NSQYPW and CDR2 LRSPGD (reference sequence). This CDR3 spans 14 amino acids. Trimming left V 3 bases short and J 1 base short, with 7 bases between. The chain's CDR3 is CTCSAGTNYAEQFF. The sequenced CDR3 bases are TGCACCTGCAGTGCCGGGACAAACTATGCT.

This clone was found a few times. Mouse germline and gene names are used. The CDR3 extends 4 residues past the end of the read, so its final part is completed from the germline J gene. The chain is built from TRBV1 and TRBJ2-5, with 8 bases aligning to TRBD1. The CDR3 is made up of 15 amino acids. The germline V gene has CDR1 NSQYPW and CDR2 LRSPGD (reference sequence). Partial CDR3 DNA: TGCACCTGCAGTGCAGATTACAGGGGGTTAGAC. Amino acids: CTCSADYRGLD. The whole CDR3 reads CTCSADYRGLDTQYF.

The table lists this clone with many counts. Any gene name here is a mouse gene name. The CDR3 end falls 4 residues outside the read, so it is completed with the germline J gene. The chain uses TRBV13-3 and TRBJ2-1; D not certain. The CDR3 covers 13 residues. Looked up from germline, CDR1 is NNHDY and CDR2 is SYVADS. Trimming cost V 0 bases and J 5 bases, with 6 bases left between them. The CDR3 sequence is CASSDGRNAEQFF. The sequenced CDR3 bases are TGTGCCAGCAGTGATGGCAGAAATGCT.

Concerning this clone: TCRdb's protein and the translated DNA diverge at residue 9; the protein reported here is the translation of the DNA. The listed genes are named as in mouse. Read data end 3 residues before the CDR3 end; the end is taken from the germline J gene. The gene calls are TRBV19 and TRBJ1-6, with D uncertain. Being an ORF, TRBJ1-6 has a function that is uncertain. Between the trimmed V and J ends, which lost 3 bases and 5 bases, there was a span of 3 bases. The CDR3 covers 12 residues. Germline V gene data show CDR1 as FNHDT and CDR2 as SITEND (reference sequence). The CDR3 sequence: CASSTDNSPLYF. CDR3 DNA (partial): TGTGCCAGCAGTACAGATAATTCGCCC.

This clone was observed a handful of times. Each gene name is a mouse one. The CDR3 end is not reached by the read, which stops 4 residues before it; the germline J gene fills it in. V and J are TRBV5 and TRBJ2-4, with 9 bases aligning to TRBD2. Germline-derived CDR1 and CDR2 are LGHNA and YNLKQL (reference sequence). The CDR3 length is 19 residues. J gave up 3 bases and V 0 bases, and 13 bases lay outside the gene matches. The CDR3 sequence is CASSQDMMGGRRSQNTLYF. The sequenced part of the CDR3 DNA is TGTGCCAGCAGCCAAGATATGATGGGGGGGCGCCGAAGCCAAAAC.

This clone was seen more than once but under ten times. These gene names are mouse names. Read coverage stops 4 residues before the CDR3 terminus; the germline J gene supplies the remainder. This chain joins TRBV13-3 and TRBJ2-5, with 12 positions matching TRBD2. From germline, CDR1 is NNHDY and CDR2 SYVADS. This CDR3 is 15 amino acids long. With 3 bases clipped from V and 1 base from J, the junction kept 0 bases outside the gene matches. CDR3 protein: CASSGTGGDQDTQYF. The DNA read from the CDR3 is TGTGCCAGCAGTGGGACTGGGGGGGACCAAGAC.

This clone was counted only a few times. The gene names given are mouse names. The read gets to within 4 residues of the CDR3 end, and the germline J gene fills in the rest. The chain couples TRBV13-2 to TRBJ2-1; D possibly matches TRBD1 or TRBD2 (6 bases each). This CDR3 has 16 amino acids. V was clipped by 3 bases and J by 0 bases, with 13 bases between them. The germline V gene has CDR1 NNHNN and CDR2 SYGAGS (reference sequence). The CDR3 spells CASGGGDIYNYAEQFF. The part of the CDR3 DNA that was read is TGTGCCAGCGGTGGGGGGGACATCTATAACTATGCT.

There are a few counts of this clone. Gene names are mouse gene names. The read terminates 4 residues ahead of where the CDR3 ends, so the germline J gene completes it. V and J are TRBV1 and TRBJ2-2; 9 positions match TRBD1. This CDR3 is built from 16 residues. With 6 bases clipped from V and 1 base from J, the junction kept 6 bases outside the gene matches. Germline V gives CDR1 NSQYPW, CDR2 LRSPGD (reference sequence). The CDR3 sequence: CTCSAGTGKNTGQLYF. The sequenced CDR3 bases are TGCACCTGCAGCGCCGGGACAGGGAAAAACACCGGG.

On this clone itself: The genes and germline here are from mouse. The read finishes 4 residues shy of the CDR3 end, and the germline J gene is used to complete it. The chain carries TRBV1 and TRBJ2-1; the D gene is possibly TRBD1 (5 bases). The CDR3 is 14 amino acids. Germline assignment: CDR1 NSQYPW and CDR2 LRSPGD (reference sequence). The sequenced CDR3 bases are TGCACCTGCAGTGCAGTAGGGGAGGGGGCT. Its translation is CTCSAVGEGA. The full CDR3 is CTCSAVGEGAEQFF. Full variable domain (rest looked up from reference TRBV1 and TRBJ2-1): VTLLEQNPRWRLVPRGQAVNLRCILKNSQYPWMSWYQQDLQKQLQWLFTLRSPGDKEVKSLPGADYLATRVTDTELRLQVANMSQGRTLYCTCSAVGEGAEQFFGPGTRLTVL.

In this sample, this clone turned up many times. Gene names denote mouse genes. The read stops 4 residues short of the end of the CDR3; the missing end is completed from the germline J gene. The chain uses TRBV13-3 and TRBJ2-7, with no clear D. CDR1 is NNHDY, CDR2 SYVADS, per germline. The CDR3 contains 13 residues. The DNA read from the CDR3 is TGTGCCAGCAGTGATGCTAAGGGTTAT. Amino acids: CASSDAKGY. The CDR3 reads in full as CASSDAKGYEQYF.